Each of the 14 T cell receptor beta chains below was sequenced from the same sample in a study of identical twins. TCRdb analysed the 5' RACE reads with MiXCR anew, one entry per CDR3 protein. The table includes about 470,000 distinct CDR3 sequences, less than 25% detected once. These data also featured in a second study, about T cells expressing NK-cell markers.

Sample: CD4+ T cells sorted from blood. These receptors were obtained from a woman younger than 30 in good health.

The V gene is TRBV29-1, the J gene TRBJ2-3; perhaps TRBD1 as D (6 bases). The germline CDR1 and CDR2 sequences are SQVTM and ANQGSEA. Trimming cost V 7 bases and J 2 bases, with 10 bases left between them. The CDR3 is 12 residues long. DNA of the CDR3: TGCAGCGCCAACAGGGTCACAGATACGCAGTATTTT. It codes for CSANRVTDTQYF.

V gene TRBV12-3 or TRBV12-4 combines with J gene TRBJ1-5; 10 nucleotides line up with TRBD1. The V segment lost 6 bases and the J segment 6 bases; nucleotides outside the gene matches: 8. There are 15 residues in the CDR3. The CDR3 DNA sequence: TGTGCCAGCAGCTCGGGACAGGGGTTTGTTCAGCCCCAGCATTTT. Its protein product is CASSSGQGFVQPQHF.

The table lists this clonotype with a count of one. V usage is TRBV5-1 and J usage is TRBJ2-6; D is undetermined. Germline CDR1 is SGHRS and CDR2 is YFSETQ. Deletions cut 6 bases from V and 2 bases from J, with 6 bases between. The CDR3 length is 13 residues. The CDR3 protein is CASMPTGANVLTF. CDR3 bases: TGCGCCAGCATGCCTACTGGGGCCAACGTCCTGACTTTC. Full variable domain (outside the CDR3, taken from reference TRBV5-1 and TRBJ2-6): KAGVTQTPRYLIKTRGQQVTLSCSPISGHRSVSWYQQTPGQGLQFLFEYFSETQRNKGNFPGRFSGRQFSNSRSEMNVSTLELGDSALYLCASMPTGANVLTFGAGSRLTVL.

This clonotype was recorded a few times. The gene calls are TRBV14 and TRBJ2-1; 8 bases match TRBD2. Germline values: CDR1 SGHDN, CDR2 FVKESK. The CDR3 extends over 16 amino acids. J gave up 6 bases and V 4 bases, and 11 bases lay outside the gene matches. For the CDR3, the DNA is TGTGCCAGCAGCCCCTTAGCGGGAATGGCCCGCAATGAGCAGTTCTTC. Amino acid sequence: CASSPLAGMARNEQFF.

This sequence joins TRBV6-1 and TRBJ2-5; D remains ambiguous. V dropped 10 bases and J dropped 5 bases, with 17 bases sitting between them. CDR3 size: 13 residues. The germline CDR1 and CDR2 sequences are MNHNS and SASEGT. DNA for the CDR3: TGTGCCACCCTTAGGACCCCGTCGGAGACCCAGTACTTC. Its protein is CATLRTPSETQYF.

This clonotype was counted only a few times. This rearrangement joins TRBV3-1 to TRBJ2-1, with 9 bases that match TRBD2. Germline CDR1 LGHDT, CDR2 YNNKEL (reference sequence). V lost 4 bases to trimming and J lost 9 bases; unmatched junction nucleotides: 10. The CDR3 spans 15 residues. The chain's CDR3 is CASSPRGGGGSEQFF. The DNA for the CDR3 is TGTGCCAGCAGCCCCCGAGGCGGGGGGGGCAGTGAGCAGTTCTTC.

This rearrangement joins TRBV7-2 to TRBJ2-7; D not resolved. CDR3 length: 15 residues. Germline V gene lookup returns CDR1 SGHTA and CDR2 FQGNSA. The ends were cut back, 2 bases at V and 6 bases at J, with 17 bases in the middle. In DNA form, the CDR3 reads TGTGCCAGCAGCTTATCCGCAGCCAAGGGTGGCGAGCAGTACTTC. It translates to CASSLSAAKGGEQYF.

The V and J genes are TRBV12-3 or TRBV12-4 and TRBJ2-7; D remains unclear. This CDR3 is built from 13 residues. The ends were cut back, 3 bases at V and 1 base at J, with 7 bases in the middle. For the CDR3, the DNA is TGTGCCAGCAGTTTCGAACAGTCCTACGAGCAGTACTTC. This sequence encodes CASSFEQSYEQYF.

This clonotype was detected only a few times. V usage is TRBV29-1 and J usage is TRBJ2-3; D may be TRBD2 (7 bases). The germline V gene encodes CDR1 SQVTM and CDR2 ANQGSEA. The CDR3 has 14 residues. Trimming left V 4 bases short and J 5 bases short, with 16 bases between. The CDR3 DNA sequence: TGCAGCGTTGCAACGTCGGGGGGCAGAGATACGCAGTATTTT. Its protein product is CSVATSGGRDTQYF.

This clonotype was recorded a few times. The chain couples TRBV20-1 to TRBJ2-2; 8 bases align to TRBD2. CDR3 length: 14 residues. Trimming removed 4 bases from V and 1 base from J; junction bases left unmatched: 2. Germline CDR1 DFQATT, CDR2 SNEGSKA (reference sequence). Here the CDR3 reads CSATSGQNTGELFF. CDR3 coding DNA: TGCAGTGCTACTAGCGGGCAGAACACCGGGGAGCTGTTTTTT.

J is TRBJ2-5 and V is TRBV11-2; TRBD2 is a possible D gene (8 bases). This CDR3 region has 18 residues. V was cut by 5 bases and J by 2 bases, with 24 bases left in between. Germline values: CDR1 SGHAT, CDR2 FQNNGV. This chain's CDR3 is CASSRKTGTGGRQETQYF. The CDR3 DNA reads TGTGCCAGCAGCCGGAAGACAGGGACGGGAGGGCGACAAGAGACCCAGTACTTC.

The rearrangement uses TRBV15 and TRBJ2-2; TRBD2 is a possible D gene (5 bases). This CDR3 has 14 residues. Germline CDR1 LNHNV, CDR2 YYDKDF (reference sequence). Trimming pared 0 bases from V and 5 bases from J, leaving 7 bases between. CDR3 amino acids: CATSRELVTGELFF. The CDR3 DNA reads as TGTGCCACCAGCAGAGAACTAGTAACCGGGGAGCTGTTTTTT. The full variable domain, with the rest looked up from reference TRBV15 and TRBJ2-2, is DAMVIQNPRYQVTQFGKPVTLSCSQTLNHNVMYWYQQKSSQAPKLLFHYYDKDFNNEADTPDNFQSRRPNTSFCFLDIRSPGLGDTAMYLCATSRELVTGELFFGEGSRLTVL.

The chain combines TRBV12-3 or TRBV12-4 with TRBJ2-1, with D possibly being TRBD2 (5 bases). Trimming removed 6 bases from V and 3 bases from J, with 18 bases in between. This CDR3 is 16 amino acids long. CDR3: CASSSIRKAGYNEQFF. The DNA for the CDR3 is TGTGCCAGCAGCTCCATCCGGAAGGCGGGCTACAATGAGCAGTTCTTC.

The chain couples TRBV20-1 to TRBJ2-5; TRBD2 is a possible D gene (7 bases). Per the germline V gene, CDR1 is DFQATT and CDR2 is SNEGSKA (reference sequence). The length of the CDR3 is 14 residues. The V gene lost 0 bases and the J gene lost 4 bases, with 12 bases spanning the gap. CDR3 residues: CSARDGGGVETQYF. The CDR3 DNA is TGCAGTGCTAGAGATGGGGGGGGCGTAGAGACCCAGTACTTC.